This T cell receptor (beta chain) was captured in a study of molecular identifiers for immune sequencing clone quantification. The study's findings and limits: Spike-in Jurkat TCR RNA from a single cell reportedly registered among one million naive cells. Identical TCR molecules that share a barcode could lead to an underestimation of highly expanded clone sizes.

Every naive CD8 library was made from between about 18,000 and 1,100,000 sorted cells with 10%, 30% or 50% RNA. CDR3 size: 14 residues. In germline, CDR1 is SQVTM, CDR2 ANQGSEA. V lost 6 bases to trimming and J lost 1 base; unmatched junction nucleotides: 6. One entry per CDR3 protein results from TCRdb running MiXCR on the PCR reads. The sample holds about half a million distinct CDR3 sequences, under 30% seen once. Note on this clonotype: Its antigen remains unknown.

The sequence derives from a human donor in good health. Some libraries in this study had Jurkat cell RNA spiked in. The chain uses TRBV29-1 and TRBJ2-7; the match to TRBD1 covers 10 bases. Sequences were obtained from naive CD8+ T cells from blood, with Jurkat cell RNA spiked in. Subset here: FACS-sorted CD8+CD4-CCR7+CD45RA+ naive T cells. The CDR3 spells CSVVGTGESYEQYF. In DNA, the CDR3 is TGCAGCGTCGTAGGGACAGGGGAATCCTACGAGCAGTACTTC.